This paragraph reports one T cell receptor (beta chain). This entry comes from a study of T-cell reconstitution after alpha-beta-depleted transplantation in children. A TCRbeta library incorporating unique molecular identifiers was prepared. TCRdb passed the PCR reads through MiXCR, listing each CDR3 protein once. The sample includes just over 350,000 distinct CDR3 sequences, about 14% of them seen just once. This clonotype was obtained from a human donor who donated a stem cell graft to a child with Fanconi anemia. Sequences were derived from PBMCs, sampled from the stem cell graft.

The chain's CDR3 is CASSFEAGRFPETQYF. For the CDR3, the DNA is TGTGCCAGCAGCTTCGAGGCCGGACGATTCCCAGAGACCCAGTACTTC. The chain combines TRBV7-9 with TRBJ2-5, with D unclear. The CDR3 contains 16 residues. The V gene lost 3 bases and the J gene lost 4 bases, with 18 bases spanning the gap. CDR1 and CDR2 (germline): SEHNR, FQNEAQ (reference sequence).